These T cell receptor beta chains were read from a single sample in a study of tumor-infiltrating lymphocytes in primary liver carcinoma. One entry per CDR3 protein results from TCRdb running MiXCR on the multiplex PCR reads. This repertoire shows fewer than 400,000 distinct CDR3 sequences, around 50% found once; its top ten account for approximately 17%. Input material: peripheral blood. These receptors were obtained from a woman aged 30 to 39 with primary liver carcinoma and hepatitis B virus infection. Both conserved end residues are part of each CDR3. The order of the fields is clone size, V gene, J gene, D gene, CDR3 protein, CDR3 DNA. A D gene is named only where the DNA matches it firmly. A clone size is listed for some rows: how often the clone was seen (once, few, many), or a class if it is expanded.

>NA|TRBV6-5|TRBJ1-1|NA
CASSYVGVGGNTEAFF
TGTGCCAGCAGTTACGTCGGGGTAGGGGGGAACACTGAAGCTTTCTTT
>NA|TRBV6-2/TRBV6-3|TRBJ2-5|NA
CATSYRGGETQYF
TGTGCCACTAGTTACCGGGGAGGCGAGACCCAGTACTTC
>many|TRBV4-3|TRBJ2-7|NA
CASSQVWGASYEQYF
TGCGCCAGCAGCCAAGTCTGGGGGGCAAGCTACGAGCAGTACTTC
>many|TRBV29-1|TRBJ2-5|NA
CSAIALAQYF
TGCAGCGCAATTGCCCTGGCCCAGTACTTC
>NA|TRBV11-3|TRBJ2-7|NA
CASSLISRSSYEQYF
TGTGCCAGCAGCTTAATCAGCAGAAGTTCCTACGAGCAGTACTTC
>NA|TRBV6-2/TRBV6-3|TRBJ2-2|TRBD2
CASSPRPGLWELFF
TGTGCCAGCAGCCCCCGACCGGGACTATGGGAGCTGTTTTTT
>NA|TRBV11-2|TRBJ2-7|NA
CASSPRGTYEQYF
TGTGCCAGCAGCCCTAGAGGGACTTACGAGCAGTACTTC
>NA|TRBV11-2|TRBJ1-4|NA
CASTLSPGANEEQFF
TGTGCCAGCACCCTTAGCCCGGGGGCTAATGAAGAACAGTTTTTT
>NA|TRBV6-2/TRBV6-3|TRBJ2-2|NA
CVSSYFPVGGGVAGELFF
TGTGTCAGCAGTTATTTCCCGGTCGGTGGAGGTGTCGCCGGGGAGCTGTTTTTT
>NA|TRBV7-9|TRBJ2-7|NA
CASSFQGLAYEQYF
TGTGCCAGCAGCTTTCAAGGGCTGGCCTACGAGCAGTACTTC
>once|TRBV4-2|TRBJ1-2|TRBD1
CASSQSGTGPYGYTF
TGTGCCAGCAGCCAATCCGGGACAGGGCCCTATGGCTACACCTTC
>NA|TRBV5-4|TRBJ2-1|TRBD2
CASSGRGSGGFYNEQFF
TGTGCCAGCAGCGGGAGGGGTAGCGGGGGCTTCTACAATGAGCAGTTCTTC
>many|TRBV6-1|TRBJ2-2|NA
CASTSAQGLAGELFF
TGTGCCAGCACCTCAGCCCAGGGCTTGGCCGGGGAGCTGTTTTTT
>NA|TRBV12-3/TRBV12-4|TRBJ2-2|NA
CVSSLLAGPTRELFF
TGTGTCAGCAGTTTGCTGGCAGGGCCAACCAGGGAGCTGTTTTTT
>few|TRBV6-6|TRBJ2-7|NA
CASSSAVDLNYEQYF
TGTGCCAGCAGTAGCGCAGTAGACCTAAACTACGAGCAGTACTTC
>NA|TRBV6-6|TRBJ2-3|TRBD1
CASRLDRSLDTQYF
TGTGCCAGCAGGCTGGACAGGTCTTTAGATACGCAGTATTTT
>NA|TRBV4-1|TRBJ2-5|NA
CASSQDGRSDQETQYF
TGCGCCAGCAGCCAAGATGGCAGATCCGACCAAGAGACCCAGTACTTC